The entry that follows covers one TCR beta chain sequence. Its antigen is as yet unknown. The split of CD4+ cells yielded CD45RA+ naive and CD45RA-negative memory subsets. The protocol was immunoSEQ multiplex PCR, while the TCRdb copy is restricted to in-frame clones and leaves out a portion. The sample holds millions of clones, around nine tenths seen once. CDR3 size: 16 residues. CDR1 is WSHSY, CDR2 SAAADI, per germline. Trimming at V came to 6 bases and at J to 4 bases, leaving 10 bases not matched to a gene. This specimen comes from a study of shared clonotypes between healthy human individuals. Points from the study as a whole: A small donor pool kept down the genetic and exposure-history diversity that was represented.

The V gene is TRBV10-2, the J gene TRBJ2-2; 8 bases line up with TRBD1. This TCR was sampled from a man in his late teens or twenties in good health. Sequenced input: naive CD4+ T cells sorted from blood. As to subset: CD45RA+ positively selected. The CDR3: CASSGSRTGTTGELFF. CDR3 nucleotides: TGCGCCAGCAGCGGTAGTAGGACAGGGACCACCGGGGAGCTGTTTTTT.